Described below is a single TCR beta chain sequence and its context. Data came from immunoSEQ multiplex PCR; TCRdb stores just in-frame clones and leaves some out. In the table there are about 35,000 clones, around 80% of which are singletons. This record comes from a study of PD-1 blockade in classical Hodgkin lymphoma. No patient escaped relapse after autologous stem cell transplantation, and brentuximab vedotin exposure varied. V was trimmed by 5 bases and J by 0 bases, leaving 7 bases between them. The germline gives CDR1 SEHNR, CDR2 FQNEAQ (reference sequence). The CDR3 is 14 residues long. The chain has TRBV7-9 and TRBJ2-2; a possible D gene is TRBD2 (5 bases). This specimen consisted of peripheral blood mononuclear cells (PBMCs), obtained before the second cycle of nivolumab. This TCR was sampled from a human donor with classical Hodgkin lymphoma. The DNA for the CDR3 is TGTGCCAGCAGCGGGGAGACGAACACCGGGGAGCTGTTTTTT. Translating it yields CASSGETNTGELFF. Combining the CDR3 with reference TRBV7-9 and TRBJ2-2 gives the whole variable domain DTGVSQNPRHKITKRGQNVTFRCDPISEHNRLYWYRQTLGQGPEFLTYFQNEAQLEKSRLLSDRFSAERPKGSFSTLEIQRTEQGDSAMYLCASSGETNTGELFFGEGSRLTVL.